These 8 T cell receptor beta chains were sequenced from one sample in a study of T cell clonality in common variable immunodeficiency. Study-level findings and limits: In common variable immunodeficiency, TCR beta chains reportedly carried fewer deletions and N-nucleotide insertions.

TCRdb keeps only in-frame clones here, not all; method: immunoSEQ multiplex PCR. This repertoire holds some 14,000 clones, and none appear only once. The antigens these receptors bind are not known. Sequenced sample: peripheral blood mononuclear cells. The receptor source for this set is a human donor with common variable immunodeficiency.

This clone was detected a few times. The read stops 3 residues short of the end of the CDR3; the missing end is completed from the germline J gene. The chain recombines TRBV2 with TRBJ1-4; a weak D match, TRBD1 (5 bases). Germline assignment: CDR1 SNHLY and CDR2 FYNNEI. CDR3 length equals 15 residues. Trimming shortened V by 3 bases and J by 0 bases, and 8 bases separated the two germline ends. CDR3 bases read: TGTGCCAGCAGTGAGACGGGGGCAACTAATGAAAAA. This codes for CASSETGATNEK. The CDR3 in full is CASSETGATNEKLFF.

This clone was detected only a few times. The sequenced fragment ends 3 residues before the CDR3 boundary, so the rest is inferred from the germline J gene. The gene calls are TRBV20-1 and TRBJ1-4; 7 bases agree with TRBD1. The J segment lost 7 bases and the V segment lost 4 bases, leaving 6 bases of the junction unmatched. The CDR3 length is 13 residues. CDR1 DFQATT and CDR2 SNEGSKA come from the germline V gene (reference sequence). The CDR3 here is CSATTGLSEKLFF. CDR3 bases read: TGCAGTGCTACGACAGGGTTATCTGAAAAA.

Incomplete CDR3 DNA: TGTGCCAGTAGTATAGACTTAGCGGGGGGTCGAAACATT. The encoded protein is CASSIDLAGGRNI. The full CDR3 sequence reads CASSIDLAGGRNIQYF. The J gene is TRBJ2-4, the V gene TRBV19; 10 bases map to TRBD2. The DNA ends 3 residues before the CDR3 does, and the rest of the CDR3 is filled in from the germline J gene. Germline CDR1 and CDR2: LNHDA and SQIVND (reference sequence). J was trimmed by 6 bases and V by 0 bases; bases with no gene match: 5. The CDR3 totals 16 residues.

This clone came up many times. Read coverage stops 3 residues before the CDR3 terminus; the germline J gene supplies the remainder. The V and J genes are TRBV18 and TRBJ2-4, with TRBD1 matching over 10 bases. This CDR3 comprises 16 residues. Germline values: CDR1 KGHSH, CDR2 LQKENI. V lost 1 base and J lost 8; bases outside the gene matches: 8. The sequenced CDR3 bases are TGTGCCAGCTCACCACGAGGACAGGGGGGGGTGGACATT. It codes for CASSPRGQGGVDI. The whole CDR3 reads CASSPRGQGGVDIQYF.

A few counts support this clone. The read finishes 3 residues shy of the CDR3 end, and the germline J gene is used to complete it. The rearrangement joins TRBV7-2 to TRBJ2-7, with 7 bases fitting TRBD1. V was clipped by 2 bases and J by 5 bases; unmatched bases: 9. Germline lookup yields CDR1 SGHTA and CDR2 FQGNSA. The CDR3 covers 15 residues. CDR3 sequence reads: CASSLYGDRAHEQYF. The CDR3 DNA, read in part, is TGTGCCAGCAGCTTATACGGTGACAGGGCCCACGAG.

Remarks on this clone: The CDR3 extends 3 residues past the end of the read, so its final part is completed from the germline J gene. The chain is built from TRBV7-9 and TRBJ1-2, with D perhaps TRBD1 (6 bases). The CDR3 has 14 residues. Trimming took 2 bases from V and 4 from J, leaving 11 bases between them. The germline V gene has CDR1 SEHNR and CDR2 FQNEAQ (reference sequence). This CDR3 is CASSLNGGAYGYTF. The DNA read from the CDR3 is TGTGCCAGCAGCTTAAATGGGGGCGCCTATGGC.

With regard to this clone: The read terminates 3 residues ahead of where the CDR3 ends, so the germline J gene completes it. This chain joins TRBV20-1 and TRBJ1-6; the D gene is possibly TRBD1 (5 bases). This CDR3 has 11 residues. CDR1 and CDR2 (germline): DFQATT, SNEGSKA (reference sequence). CDR3 sequence: CSARRGIPLHF. CDR3 bases read: TGCAGTGCTAGGAGGGGAATCCCC.

Details on this clone: Read data end 3 residues before the CDR3 end; the end is taken from the germline J gene. Within the sample, other DNA sequences also encode this same CDR3. The chain has TRBV5-1 and TRBJ1-4; D is ambiguous. The CDR3 has 14 amino acids. Germline V gene sequence: CDR1 SGHRS, CDR2 YFSETQ. V dropped 2 bases and J dropped 0 bases, with 5 bases sitting between them. The CDR3 reads CASSLGTTNEKLFF. The DNA read from the CDR3 is TGCGCCAGCAGCTTAGGCACAACTAATGAAAAA.